This TCR beta chain was sequenced in a study of blood T cell repertoires in COVID-19. Turning to the study itself: COVID-19 samples from acute and convalescent phases originated in the United States, Italy and Spain. PBMCs, B-cell-depleted T cells, or T cells provided the cDNA or gDNA that made up the material.

This clone was seen just once. Per the authors' pipeline: Scientists estimated how many nucleated cells there were by amplifying reference gene primers. Method: immunoSEQ multiplex PCR; TCRdb's copy keeps in-frame clones and lacks some. V and J calls and clone size are those listed in that table; D and trimming were worked out from the DNA. The sample consists of 25,000 to 30,000 clones, 82% of them appearing once. Sequencing input: peripheral blood. This clonotype was sampled from an elderly man with active or convalescent COVID-19.

The CDR3 DNA sequence: TGTGCCAGTAGTACCGGGGATAACCTTGGCTACACCTTC. It translates to CASSTGDNLGYTF. The V gene is TRBV19, the J gene TRBJ1-2; no clear D gene. The length of the CDR3 is 13 residues. V was trimmed by 4 bases and J by 7 bases, leaving 13 bases between them. CDR1 is LNHDA and CDR2 is SQIVND in the germline V gene (reference sequence).